This note documents a single T cell receptor beta chain sequence. Antigen unknown. This entry comes from a study of cytomegalovirus exposure and HLA in healthy donors. Whole-study findings and limits: A link between a missense DCLRE1C variant and TCR beta V- and J-gene trimming emerged from a later analysis. It was reported that the classifier diagnosed cytomegalovirus status with high specificity and sensitivity in both the original and validation cohorts.

The PCR employed 60 Vbeta primers together with 13 Jbeta primers. Profiling relied on immunoSEQ multiplex PCR, and the TCRdb table lists in-frame clones only, not all of them. The sample gives roughly 160,000 clones, 65% to 85% of which show up once; less than 2.5% is in the top ten. Germline CDR1 SGHRS, CDR2 YFSETQ. Germline trimming cut 6 bases from V and 2 bases from J; bases unmatched to any gene: 8. The CDR3 has 15 residues. The V call is TRBV5-1, the J call TRBJ1-3; 7 bases fit TRBD1. Material: PBMCs. The sequence was obtained from a male donor in good health and CMV-seronegative. The CDR3 nucleotides are TGCGCCAGCACCCTAACCGGGACAGCTGGAAACACCATATATTTT. Protein sequence: CASTLTGTAGNTIYF.